The TCR beta chain described here comes from a study of CD8 T cells in acute hepatitis C reinfection. Study observations and caveats: One of thirteen outcome-independent public clonotypes used V04-02/J02-02.

The sample's time point: naive CD8 control sorted from an acute-time-point sample. Sequenced by immunoSEQ multiplex PCR; TCRdb stores in-frame clones only, minus some. Here the sample spans 30,000 to 45,000 clones, 80% to 90% being singletons. On this clone itself: Its antigen is unknown.

The CDR3 extends over 15 amino acids. Trimming cost V 10 bases and J 5 bases; bases outside gene matches: 13. Per germline, CDR1 MNHNS and CDR2 SASEGT. Sequenced input: naive CD8+ T cells from PBMCs. This receptor was obtained from a woman under 30 who spontaneously cleared hepatitis C infection. The chain employs TRBV6-1 and TRBJ2-7, with 11 bases identical to TRBD2. The CDR3 DNA reads TGTGCCACCGCCCCGGGGGAACTAGCGGGAGACGAGCAGTACTTC. It translates to CATAPGELAGDEQYF.